The clone carrying this T cell receptor (beta chain) was found many times. V was pared by 1 base and J by 5 bases, with 1 base of the junction left unmatched. This CDR3 has 14 amino acids. Germline V CDR1 and CDR2: SGHDN, FVKESK. The data belong to a study of T cells after yellow fever vaccination. TCRdb recomputed calls from the 5' RACE reads with MiXCR, one row per CDR3 protein. Of 40,000 or so distinct CDR3 sequences listed, about 6.8% are singletons. The rearrangement uses TRBV14 and TRBJ2-7; 11 bases fit TRBD1. The sample here was CD8+ T cells not binding an NS4B(214-222) dextramer, sorted from PBMCs, taken 45 days after the yellow fever booster vaccination. The receptor was derived from a young man who received the YFV17D yellow fever vaccine. The CDR3 DNA reads as TGTGCCAGCAGCCAAGTGGGACAGGGGGACGAGCAGTACTTC. Residues: CASSQVGQGDEQYF.